This is a list of T cell receptor beta chains from one sample in a study of cytomegalovirus exposure and HLA in healthy donors. Using immunoSEQ multiplex PCR, the repertoire was profiled, and TCRdb retains in-frame clones only, with some absent. The sample lists about 160,000 clones, 86% seen once, with about 2% in the top ten. Sequencing used PBMCs. These receptors were taken from a woman between 18 and 29 years old in good health and CMV-seronegative. The CDR3 runs from the conserved cysteine through the conserved F or W. The D gene is left open where the match is weak. A row's size may be missing; if present it is once, few, many or a size class.

d_call	clone_size	v_call	j_call	cdr3_nt	cdr3_aa
TRBD1	.	TRBV7-9	TRBJ2-7	TGTGCCAGCAGCGGTGGGACAGGGGGGGCCTACGAGCAGTACTTC	CASSGGTGGAYEQYF
TRBD2	.	TRBV2	TRBJ2-7	TGTGCCAGCAGTGGGGGACTAGCGGGAGGTTACGAGCAGTACTTC	CASSGGLAGGYEQYF
.	.	TRBV9	TRBJ2-7	TGTGCCAGCAGTGCCGGGGACATCTCCTACGAGCAGTACTTC	CASSAGDISYEQYF
TRBD2	.	TRBV5-1	TRBJ2-5	TGCGCCAGCAGACCCCGGGGGGGACAAGAGACCCAGTACTTC	CASRPRGGQETQYF
TRBD2	.	TRBV7-8	TRBJ2-5	TGTGCCAGCAGCTTATCGGGTAGCGGGAACCAAGAGACCCAGTACTTC	CASSLSGSGNQETQYF
TRBD1	once	TRBV2	TRBJ1-1	TGTGCCAGCAGGAGGACAGGGGGCGCGAACACTGAAGCTTTCTTT	CASRRTGGANTEAFF
.	.	TRBV4-1	TRBJ2-1	TGCGCCAGCAGCCGAAGAGCGTTTAGCCGGGGATCACGTAGCTCCTACAATGAGCAGTTCTTC	CASSRRAFSRGSRSSYNEQFF
TRBD2	.	TRBV7-9	TRBJ2-1	TGTGCCAGCAGCACGGGACTAGACGGTGAGCAGTTCTTC	CASSTGLDGEQFF
TRBD2	.	TRBV30	TRBJ2-7	TGTGCCTGGAGTGGATTTCTCGGCGGGAGCCAGGTCGAGCAGTACTTC	CAWSGFLGGSQVEQYF
TRBD1	.	TRBV5-1	TRBJ1-5	TGCGCCAGCAGCTTGCTCGGACAGGCCACCCAGCCCCAGCATTTT	CASSLLGQATQPQHF
.	.	TRBV5-8	TRBJ1-1	TGTGCCAGCAGCCGAGGGCCTTCTGAAGCTTTCTTT	CASSRGPSEAFF
TRBD2	.	TRBV7-9	TRBJ2-3	TGTGCCAGCGCTAGCGGGGGAGATACGCAGTATTTT	CASASGGDTQYF
TRBD1	.	TRBV10-3	TRBJ2-2	TGTGCCATCAGCGCCACCGGGACAGGGTCTATCGGGGAGCTGTTTTTT	CAISATGTGSIGELFF
.	.	TRBV27	TRBJ1-1	TGTGCCAGCAGAGATTGGGGCGGGGACACTGAAGCTTTCTTT	CASRDWGGDTEAFF
.	.	TRBV7-8	TRBJ1-5	TGTGCCAGCAGCTTAGGGGTAAGGGAGGCTCAGCCCCAGCATTTT	CASSLGVREAQPQHF
TRBD1	.	TRBV7-9	TRBJ1-1	TGTGCCAGCAGCTTAGAAGGGGGCCCTGAAGCTTTCTTT	CASSLEGGPEAFF
.	.	TRBV30	TRBJ1-2	TGTGCCTGGACAGGGAACTATGGCTACACCTTC	CAWTGNYGYTF
TRBD1	.	TRBV5-1	TRBJ1-4	TGCGCCAGCAATTCACAGGGGGAAACTAATGAAAAACTGTTTTTT	CASNSQGETNEKLFF
.	.	TRBV28	TRBJ1-1	TGTGCCAGCAGTAGCGCCCTTGATACTGAAGCTTTCTTT	CASSSALDTEAFF
.	.	TRBV5-1	TRBJ2-5	TGCGCCAGCAGTCCCCCGTCTGGGGCAGAGACCCAGTACTTC	CASSPPSGAETQYF
.	.	TRBV6-1	TRBJ1-4	TGTGCCAGCAGTGGGGGCAGCACTAATGAAAAACTGTTTTTT	CASSGGSTNEKLFF
TRBD1	.	TRBV30	TRBJ1-2	TGTGCCTGGACCCACCCCCTACAGGGGGGCTATGGCTACACCTTC	CAWTHPLQGGYGYTF
TRBD1	once	TRBV2	TRBJ2-4	TGTGCCAGCAGTGAATCCGGAGCCGTTCGACAGGGGGCAAATCACATTCAGTACTTC	CASSESGAVRQGANHIQYF
TRBD1	.	TRBV28	TRBJ2-2	TGTGCCAGCAGTCCGGACAGGGAGGTCACCGGGGAGCTGTTTTTT	CASSPDREVTGELFF
TRBD2	.	TRBV27	TRBJ2-3	TGTGCCAGCAGTCCCTCACTAGCGGGGGGCGCCACAGATACGCAGTATTTT	CASSPSLAGGATDTQYF
.	.	TRBV19	TRBJ1-1	TGTGCCAGTAGTATAGGGGGCCGGATAAACACTGAAGCTTTCTTT	CASSIGGRINTEAFF
.	few	TRBV2	TRBJ2-7	TGTGCCAGCAGTGAAGCGGGGAGTAGCTCCTACGAGCAGTACTTC	CASSEAGSSSYEQYF
.	.	TRBV18	TRBJ1-3	TGTGCCAGCTCACCCTTTTTGGGGGCGTACGGAAACACCATATATTTT	CASSPFLGAYGNTIYF
TRBD1	.	TRBV7-3	TRBJ2-5	TGTGCCAGCAGCATCGGGACAGGGGATGAGCAGTACTTC	CASSIGTGDEQYF
TRBD1	.	TRBV4-2	TRBJ1-1	TGTGCCAGCAGCCTCAAAGGACAGGGGCCCACTGAAGCTTTCTTT	CASSLKGQGPTEAFF
.	.	TRBV7-9	TRBJ1-1	TGTGCCAGCAGCGCGGTAGGGTGGGGGGAAAACACTGAAGCTTTCTTT	CASSAVGWGENTEAFF
.	once	TRBV29-1	TRBJ2-1	TGCAGCGATGGTACAGCATACAATGAGCAGTTCTTC	CSDGTAYNEQFF